The TCR beta chain described here comes from a study of radiation and T cells in renal cell carcinoma. The overall study: Nephrectomy followed 15 Gy stereotactic body radiation by 4 weeks.

Time point here: baseline pretreatment blood. Treatment described: 15 Gy SBRT to primary tumor, nephrectomy 4 weeks later. TCRdb's table, derived via immunoSEQ multiplex PCR, lists solely in-frame clones and lacks some. Among about 95,000 clones listed, roughly 90% were seen once. With 0 bases clipped from V and 9 bases from J, the junction kept 10 bases outside the gene matches. From germline, CDR1 is SGHRS and CDR2 YFSETQ. This CDR3 spans 16 amino acids. The TCR was taken from a man in his fifties or sixties with renal cell carcinoma. The material was blood, obtained from a patient whose treatment included radiotherapy and nephrectomy. The rearrangement links TRBV5-1 to TRBJ2-1; 9 bases fit TRBD2. CDR3: CASSLAFRGRESEQFF. The CDR3 DNA reads as TGCGCCAGCAGCTTGGCCTTTCGCGGGAGGGAGAGTGAGCAGTTCTTC.